A single sample gave rise to the 18 T cell receptor beta chains below, sequenced in a study of blood T cell repertoires in COVID-19. Using immunoSEQ multiplex PCR, the repertoire was profiled, and TCRdb retains in-frame clones only, with some absent. The table shows some 77,000 clones, with 70% to 90% occurring only once. The sequencing input was peripheral blood. The receptors were sampled from a man aged 25 to 40 with acute or convalescent COVID-19.

J is TRBJ2-7 and V is TRBV19; D is undetermined. Germline values: CDR1 LNHDA, CDR2 SQIVND (reference sequence). The CDR3 totals 12 residues. V was shortened by 5 bases and J by 1 base, with 6 bases between the two germline ends. The CDR3 protein is CASSAGSYEQYF. CDR3 DNA: TGTGCCAGTAGTGCAGGTTCCTACGAGCAGTACTTC.

This chain links TRBV19 with TRBJ2-5, with 7 bases aligning to TRBD2. The ends lost 5 bases at V and 5 bases at J; junction bases unmatched: 11. Germline CDR1 is LNHDA and CDR2 is SQIVND (reference sequence). There are 15 residues in the CDR3. CDR3 nucleotide sequence: TGTGCCAGTAGTGTTTCTTCGGGAGGTGGTGAGACCCAGTACTTC. Translating it yields CASSVSSGGGETQYF.

CDR3 bases: TGCGCCAGCAGCTCGCCGGGACAGCTATACTACACCTTC. Its translation: CASSSPGQLYYTF. The V and J genes are TRBV5-1 and TRBJ1-2; 7 nucleotides agree with TRBD1. The CDR3 spans 13 residues. Trimming removed 3 bases from V and 10 bases from J; junction bases left unmatched: 9. Germline V gene sequence: CDR1 SGHRS, CDR2 YFSETQ.

The chain combines TRBV9 with TRBJ2-1, with TRBD2 matching over 13 bases. This CDR3 has 15 amino acids. Germline V lookup: CDR1 SGDLS, CDR2 YYNGEE. V lost 4 bases and J lost 7; bases outside the gene matches: 5. This CDR3 reads CASSRLAGGGNEQFF. CDR3 nucleotide sequence: TGTGCCAGCAGCCGACTAGCGGGAGGAGGTAATGAGCAGTTCTTC.

The chain couples TRBV28 to TRBJ2-7, with D hard to call. The CDR3 is 12 residues long. Per germline, CDR1 MDHEN and CDR2 SYDVKM. V was shortened by 5 bases and J by 5 bases, with 10 bases between the two germline ends. CDR3 nucleotides: TGTGCCAGCAGTAAGGTTGGGCACGAGCAGTACTTC. This translates into CASSKVGHEQYF.

The genes are TRBV27 and TRBJ2-6, with D maybe TRBD2 (5 bases). Trimming removed 7 bases from V and 0 bases from J, with 10 bases in between. There are 15 residues in the CDR3. Looked up from germline, CDR1 is MNHEY and CDR2 is SMNVEV (reference sequence). CDR3 loop: CASTNSVSGANVLTF. The CDR3 nucleotides are TGTGCCAGCACCAATAGCGTCTCTGGGGCCAACGTCCTGACTTTC.

CDR3: CATSPRLAGYNEQFF. DNA of the CDR3: TGTGCCACCAGCCCTCGACTAGCCGGCTACAATGAGCAGTTCTTC. The chain links TRBV24-1 to TRBJ2-1, with 7 bases identical to TRBD2. Germline V gives CDR1 KGHDR, CDR2 SFDVKD. The V and J ends lost 7 bases and 3 bases, in that order; junction bases with no gene match: 8. The CDR3 loop spans 15 amino acids.

The V and J genes are TRBV12-3 or TRBV12-4 and TRBJ2-2; TRBD2 agrees at 7 bases. Losses at the gene ends were 5 bases for V and 6 bases for J; bases not matched to a gene: 3. This CDR3 contains 13 residues. The CDR3 coding sequence is TGTGCCAGCAGTGTCACTAGCGCCGGGGAGCTGTTTTTT. Translation gives CASSVTSAGELFF.

This chain uses TRBV18 with TRBJ2-5; 14 nucleotides match TRBD2. V shed 3 bases, J shed 0 bases, and the junction held 9 bases outside the gene matches. Germline V CDR1 and CDR2: KGHSH, LQKENI. CDR3 length: 19 amino acids. CDR3 sequence: CASSPSGGLAGVYQETQYF. The CDR3 bases are TGTGCCAGCTCACCTTCCGGGGGACTAGCGGGAGTGTACCAAGAGACCCAGTACTTC.

The CDR3 bases are TGTGCCAGTACCCCATGGGGGGGGCCCGGGGAGCTGTTTTTT. It translates to CASTPWGGPGELFF. The chain has TRBV19 and TRBJ2-2; tentative D call: TRBD2 (7 bases). The CDR3 consists of 14 residues. CDR1 and CDR2 from the germline V gene are LNHDA and SQIVND (reference sequence). V lost 7 bases and J lost 6, with 15 bases in between. Full variable domain (outside the CDR3, taken from reference TRBV19 and TRBJ2-2): DGGITQSPKYLFRKEGQNVTLSCEQNLNHDAMYWYRQDPGQGLRLIYYSQIVNDFQKGDIAEGYSVSREKKESFPLTVTSAQKNPTAFYLCASTPWGGPGELFFGEGSRLTVL.

This chain uses TRBV7-3 with TRBJ2-6; a weak D match, TRBD1 (6 bases). The CDR3 totals 20 residues. The V and J ends lost 5 bases and 2 bases respectively, with 25 bases between them. Germline V gene data show CDR1 as SGHTA and CDR2 as FQGTGA. CDR3 in DNA: TGTGCCAGCAGCCGCCCCCGTGGGGCAGGGGTTAACGCTGGGGCCAACGTCCTGACTTTC. Translated, it gives CASSRPRGAGVNAGANVLTF.

The CDR3: CASRRRGNEKLFF. The CDR3 DNA follows: TGTGCCAGCAGACGAAGGGGTAATGAAAAACTGTTTTTT. This chain joins TRBV11-2 and TRBJ1-4; TRBD1 is a possible D gene (5 bases). This CDR3 has 13 amino acids. CDR1 and CDR2 (germline): SGHAT, FQNNGV. Between the trimmed V and J ends, which lost 6 bases and 4 bases, there was a span of 9 bases.

In DNA, the CDR3 is TGTGCCAGCAGCCAACACTCGAAGAACACCGGGGAGCTGTTTTTT. Protein product: CASSQHSKNTGELFF. The genes are TRBV3-1 (or the pseudogene TRBV3-2) and TRBJ2-2; unclear D gene. Between the trimmed V and J ends, which lost 2 bases and 1 base, there was a span of 8 bases. This CDR3 spans 15 amino acids. Per germline, CDR1 LGHDT and CDR2 YNNKEL (reference sequence).

CDR3 sequence reads: CASSDSGHPTNYGYTF. CDR3 DNA: TGCGCCAGCAGTGACTCGGGACACCCGACTAACTATGGCTACACCTTC. The chain joins TRBV10-1 to TRBJ1-2; TRBD1 is a possible D gene (6 bases). Germline V CDR1 and CDR2: WNHNN, SYGVQD (reference sequence). This CDR3 has 16 amino acids. V lost 3 bases, J lost 0 bases, and 14 bases lay in between.

The genes are TRBV6-5 and TRBJ2-7, with unresolved D. V was cut by 6 bases and J by 6 bases, with 12 bases left in between. Germline V CDR1 and CDR2: MNHEY, SVGAGI. The CDR3 is made up of 12 amino acids. CDR3: CASSANSGEQYF. CDR3 nucleotide sequence: TGTGCCAGCAGCGCTAACAGTGGCGAGCAGTACTTC.

CDR3 in amino acids: CASSQTGFSNQPQHF. The CDR3 bases are TGCGCCAGCAGCCAAACAGGGTTTAGCAATCAGCCCCAGCATTTT. The chain couples TRBV4-1 to TRBJ1-5, with D possibly being TRBD1 (6 bases). Germline CDR1 reads MGHRA; CDR2 reads YSYEKL. V lost 2 bases, J lost 0 bases, and 8 bases lay in between. CDR3 length: 15 residues.

The genes are TRBV5-4 and TRBJ2-1; 7 positions agree with TRBD2. The CDR3 covers 15 residues. The germline V gene encodes CDR1 SGHNT and CDR2 YYREEE (reference sequence). The ends lost 4 bases at V and 1 base at J; junction bases unmatched: 5. CDR3 coding DNA: TGTGCCAGCAGCCCCTGGACTAGTTCCTACAATGAGCAGTTCTTC. Translating gives CASSPWTSSYNEQFF.

The chain carries TRBV28 and TRBJ1-1; no clear D gene. This CDR3 has 16 amino acids. The germline V gene encodes CDR1 MDHEN and CDR2 SYDVKM. V was shortened by 6 bases and J by 7 bases, with 24 bases between the two germline ends. The CDR3 loop reads CASSFRYTAARGEAFF. DNA for the CDR3: TGTGCCAGCAGCTTTAGATATACGGCGGCTCGCGGTGAAGCTTTCTTT.